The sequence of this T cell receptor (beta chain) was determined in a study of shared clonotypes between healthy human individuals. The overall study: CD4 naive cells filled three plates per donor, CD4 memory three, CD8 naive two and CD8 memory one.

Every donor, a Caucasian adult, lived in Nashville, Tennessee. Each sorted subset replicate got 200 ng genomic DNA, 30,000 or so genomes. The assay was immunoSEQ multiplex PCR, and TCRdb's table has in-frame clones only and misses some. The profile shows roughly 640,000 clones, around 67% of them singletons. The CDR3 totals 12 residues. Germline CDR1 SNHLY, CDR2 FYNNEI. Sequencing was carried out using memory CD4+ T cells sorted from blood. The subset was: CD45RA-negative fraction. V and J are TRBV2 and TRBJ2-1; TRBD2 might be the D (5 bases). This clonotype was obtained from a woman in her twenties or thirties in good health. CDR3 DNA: TGTTTCTGCACGGGATATGGGAATGAGCAGTTCTTC. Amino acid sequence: CFCTGYGNEQFF.